This TCR beta chain comes out of a study of T-cell memory formation after mild COVID-19. Study summary: Clusters were largely donor specific.

Regarding the study as a whole: Pre-infection memory harbored some responding clones, suggesting cross-reactive memory joined.

Per the germline V gene, CDR1 is DFQATT and CDR2 is SNEGSKA (reference sequence). The CDR3 runs to 13 residues. TCRdb re-called the 5' RACE reads with MiXCR, one entry per CDR3 protein. The table records 4,000 or so distinct CDR3 sequences, 15% to 20% of them present only once. This clonotype is medium-sized by share. Antigen unknown. The sequence derives from an adult who had mild COVID-19 (a few samples of this study predate the infection). Cell type and time point are not known. Sequences were obtained from PBMCs or a T cell subset sorted from them (not recorded which). The genes are TRBV20-1 and TRBJ2-2; a weak D match, TRBD2 (6 bases). CDR3 in amino acids: CSARLVNTGELFF. CDR3 nucleotide sequence: TGCAGCGCCAGACTAGTTAACACCGGGGAGCTGTTTTTT.